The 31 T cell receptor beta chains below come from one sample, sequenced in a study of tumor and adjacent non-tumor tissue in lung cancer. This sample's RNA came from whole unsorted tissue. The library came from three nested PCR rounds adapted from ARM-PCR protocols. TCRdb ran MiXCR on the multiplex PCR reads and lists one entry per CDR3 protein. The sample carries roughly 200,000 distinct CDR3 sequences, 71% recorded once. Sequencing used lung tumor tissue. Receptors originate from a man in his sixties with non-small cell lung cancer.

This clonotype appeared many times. Written as DNA, the CDR3 is TGCAGCGTTGATGGGACTAGCGGCGCAGATACGCAGTATTTT. Its protein product is CSVDGTSGADTQYF. The chain joins TRBV29-1 to TRBJ2-3, with 11 nucleotides matching TRBD2. CDR3 size: 14 residues. Germline loops: CDR1 SQVTM, CDR2 ANQGSEA. With V trimmed by 3 bases and J by 4 bases, 3 bases remained unmatched.

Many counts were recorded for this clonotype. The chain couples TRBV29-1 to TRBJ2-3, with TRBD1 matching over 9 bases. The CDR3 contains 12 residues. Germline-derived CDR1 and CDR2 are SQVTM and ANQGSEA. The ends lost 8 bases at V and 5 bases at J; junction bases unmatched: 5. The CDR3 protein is CSLGQGGDTQYF. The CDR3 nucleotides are TGCAGCCTGGGACAGGGAGGAGATACGCAGTATTTT.

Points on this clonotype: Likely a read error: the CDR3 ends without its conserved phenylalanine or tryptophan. DNA for the CDR3: TGCAGTGCTAGAGATCAAGATTCGGGCGGCTACACCTAC. Translating gives CSARDQDSGGYTY. The genes are TRBV20-1 and TRBJ1-2; D remains unclear. The germline CDR1 and CDR2 sequences are DFQATT and SNEGSKA (reference sequence). The CDR3 has 13 amino acids. V gave up 0 bases and J gave up 8 bases, with 13 bases separating them.

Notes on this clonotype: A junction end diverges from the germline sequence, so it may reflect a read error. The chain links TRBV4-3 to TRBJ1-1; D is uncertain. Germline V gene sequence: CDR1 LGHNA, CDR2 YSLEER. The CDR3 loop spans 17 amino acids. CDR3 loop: CTSSQDVPGSSCTEAFF. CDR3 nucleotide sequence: TGTACCAGCAGCCAAGACGTTCCGGGCAGTTCGTGCACTGAAGCTTTCTTT.

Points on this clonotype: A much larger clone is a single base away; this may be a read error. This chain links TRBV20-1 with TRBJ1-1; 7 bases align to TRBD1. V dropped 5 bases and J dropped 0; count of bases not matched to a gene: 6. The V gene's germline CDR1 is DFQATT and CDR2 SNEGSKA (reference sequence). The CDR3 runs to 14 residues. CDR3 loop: CSARRQGMNTEAFF. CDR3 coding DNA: TGCAGTGCTCGACGACAGGGTATGAACACTGAAGCTTTCTTT.

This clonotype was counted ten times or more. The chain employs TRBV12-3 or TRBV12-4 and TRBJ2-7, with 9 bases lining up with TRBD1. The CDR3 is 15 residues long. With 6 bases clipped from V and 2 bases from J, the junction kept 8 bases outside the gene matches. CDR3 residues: CASSKPGQGAYEQYF. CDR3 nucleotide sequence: TGTGCCAGCAGCAAACCGGGACAGGGCGCCTACGAGCAGTACTTC.

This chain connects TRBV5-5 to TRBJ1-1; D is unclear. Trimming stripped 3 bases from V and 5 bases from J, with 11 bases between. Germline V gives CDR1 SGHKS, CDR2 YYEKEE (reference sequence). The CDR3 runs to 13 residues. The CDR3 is CASSSGVGTEAFF. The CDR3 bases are TGTGCCAGCAGCTCGGGAGTAGGAACTGAAGCTTTCTTT.

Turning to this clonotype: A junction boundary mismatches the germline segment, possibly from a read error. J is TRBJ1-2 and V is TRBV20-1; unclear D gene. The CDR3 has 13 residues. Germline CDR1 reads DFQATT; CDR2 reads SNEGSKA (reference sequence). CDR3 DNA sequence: TGCGGTGCTCTCATCAAGGGATACTATGGCTACACCTTC. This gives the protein CGALIKGYYGYTF.

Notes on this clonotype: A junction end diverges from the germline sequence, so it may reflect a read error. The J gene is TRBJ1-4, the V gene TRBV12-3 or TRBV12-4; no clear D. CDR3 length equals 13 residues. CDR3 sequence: CGSTIQNNEKLFF. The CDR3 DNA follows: TGTGGCAGCACCATACAGAATAATGAAAAATTGTTTTTT.

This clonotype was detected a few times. The chain's CDR3 is CASSPAGTVQETQYF. The CDR3 DNA sequence: TGTGCCAGCAGCCCCGCCGGGACGGTCCAAGAGACCCAGTACTTC. The rearrangement joins TRBV5-4 to TRBJ2-5; D may be TRBD1 or TRBD2 (5 bases each). The CDR3 extends over 15 amino acids. Trimming took off 4 bases at V and 1 base at J, with 14 bases between the two ends. The germline CDR1 and CDR2 sequences are SGHNT and YYREEE (reference sequence).

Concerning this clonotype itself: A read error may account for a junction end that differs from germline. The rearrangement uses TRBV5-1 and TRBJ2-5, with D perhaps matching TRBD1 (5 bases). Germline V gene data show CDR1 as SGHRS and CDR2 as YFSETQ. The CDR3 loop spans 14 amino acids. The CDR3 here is CASRGQGGQETPYF. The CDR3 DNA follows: TGCGCCAGCAGGGGTCAGGGCGGACAAGAGACCCCGTACTTC.

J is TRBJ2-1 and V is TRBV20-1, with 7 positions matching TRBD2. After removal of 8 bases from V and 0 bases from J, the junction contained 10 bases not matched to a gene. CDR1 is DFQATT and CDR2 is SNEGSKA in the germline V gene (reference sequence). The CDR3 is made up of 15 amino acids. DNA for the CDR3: TGCAGTTCTGAATCACTAGCGCACTCCTACAATGAGCAGTTCTTC. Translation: CSSESLAHSYNEQFF.

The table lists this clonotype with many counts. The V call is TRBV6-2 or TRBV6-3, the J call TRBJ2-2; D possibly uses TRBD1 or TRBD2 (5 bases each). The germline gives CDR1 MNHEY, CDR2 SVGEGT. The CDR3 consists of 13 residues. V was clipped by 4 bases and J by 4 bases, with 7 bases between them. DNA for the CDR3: TGTGCCAGCAGTTTCGGGGCCACCGGGGAGCTGTTTTTT. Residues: CASSFGATGELFF.

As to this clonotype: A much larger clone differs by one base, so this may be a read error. Here the CDR3 DNA reads TGTGCCAGCAGTTGGAACATGCTCAATGAGCAGTTCTTC. Translated, it gives CASSWNMLNEQFF. This rearrangement joins TRBV6-6 to TRBJ2-1; D unclear. The CDR3 loop spans 13 amino acids. Trimming stripped 4 bases from V and 6 bases from J, with 10 bases between. From germline, CDR1 is MNHNY and CDR2 SVGAGI (reference sequence).

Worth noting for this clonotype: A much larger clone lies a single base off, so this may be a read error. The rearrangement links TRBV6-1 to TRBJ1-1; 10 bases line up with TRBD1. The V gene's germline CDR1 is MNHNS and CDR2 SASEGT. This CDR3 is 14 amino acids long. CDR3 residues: CVSSGTGVGTEAFF. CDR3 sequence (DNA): TGTGTCAGCAGTGGGACAGGGGTTGGGACTGAAGCTTTCTTT.

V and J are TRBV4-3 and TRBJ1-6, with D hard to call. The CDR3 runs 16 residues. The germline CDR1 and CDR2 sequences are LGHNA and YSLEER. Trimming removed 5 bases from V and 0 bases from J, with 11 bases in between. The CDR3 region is CASSKSQNSYNSPLHF. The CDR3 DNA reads TGCGCCAGCAGCAAATCACAGAACTCCTATAATTCACCCCTCCACTTT.

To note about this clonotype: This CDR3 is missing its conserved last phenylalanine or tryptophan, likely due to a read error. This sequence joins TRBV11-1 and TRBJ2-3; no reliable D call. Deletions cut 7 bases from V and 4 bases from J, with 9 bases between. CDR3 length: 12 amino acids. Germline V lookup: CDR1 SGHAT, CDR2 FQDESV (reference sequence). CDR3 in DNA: TGTGCCAGCAACTTGCGTCCAGATACGCAGTATTAT. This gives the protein CASNLRPDTQYY.

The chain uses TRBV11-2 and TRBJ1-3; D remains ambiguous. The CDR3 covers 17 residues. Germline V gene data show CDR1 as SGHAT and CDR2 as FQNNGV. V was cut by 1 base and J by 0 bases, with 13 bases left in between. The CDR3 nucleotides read TGTGCCAGCAGCTTAGGTTCCATACTGCGCTCTGGAAACACCATATATTTT. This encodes CASSLGSILRSGNTIYF. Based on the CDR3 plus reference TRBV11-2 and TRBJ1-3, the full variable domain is EAGVAQSPRYKIIEKRQSVAFWCNPISGHATLYWYQQILGQGPKLLIQFQNNGVVDDSQLPKDRFSAERLKGVDSTLKIQPAKLEDSAVYLCASSLGSILRSGNTIYFGEGSWLTVV.

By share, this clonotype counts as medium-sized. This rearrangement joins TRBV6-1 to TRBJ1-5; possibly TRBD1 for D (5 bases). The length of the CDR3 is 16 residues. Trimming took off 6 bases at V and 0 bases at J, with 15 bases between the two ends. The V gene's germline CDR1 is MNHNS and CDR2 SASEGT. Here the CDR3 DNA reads TGTGCCAGCAGACCCGGCGGGGGGTATAGCAATCAGCCCCAGCATTTT. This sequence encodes CASRPGGGYSNQPQHF.

The DNA for the CDR3 is TGTGCCAGCAGTTCCACCCGGCCGGGACCAGGCTACACCTTC. Encoded protein: CASSSTRPGPGYTF. The chain employs TRBV6-2 or TRBV6-3 and TRBJ1-2; weak D call: TRBD1 (5 bases). Germline CDR1 MNHEY, CDR2 SVGEGT. V gave up 4 bases and J gave up 8 bases, with 17 bases separating them. This CDR3 is built from 14 residues.

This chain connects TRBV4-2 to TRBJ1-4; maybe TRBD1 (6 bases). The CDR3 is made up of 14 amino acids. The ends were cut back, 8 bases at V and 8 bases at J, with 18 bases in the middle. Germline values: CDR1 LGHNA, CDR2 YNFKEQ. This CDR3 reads CASCSEQGEEKLFF. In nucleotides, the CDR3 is TGTGCCAGCTGCTCAGAACAGGGAGAGGAAAAACTGTTTTTT.

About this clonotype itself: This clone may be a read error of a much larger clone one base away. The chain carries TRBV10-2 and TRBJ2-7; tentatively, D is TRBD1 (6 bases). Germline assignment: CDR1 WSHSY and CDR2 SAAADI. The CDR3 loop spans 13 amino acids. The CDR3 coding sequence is TGCGCCAGCAGCCGCGAGGGGGTTTCCGAGCTGTACTTC. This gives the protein CASSREGVSELYF.

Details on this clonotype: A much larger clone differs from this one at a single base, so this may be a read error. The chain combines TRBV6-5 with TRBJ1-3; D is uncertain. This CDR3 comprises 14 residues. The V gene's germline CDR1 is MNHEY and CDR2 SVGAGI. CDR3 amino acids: CVSSYSGGRNTIYF. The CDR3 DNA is TGTGTCAGCAGTTACTCCGGCGGGAGAAACACCATATATTTT.

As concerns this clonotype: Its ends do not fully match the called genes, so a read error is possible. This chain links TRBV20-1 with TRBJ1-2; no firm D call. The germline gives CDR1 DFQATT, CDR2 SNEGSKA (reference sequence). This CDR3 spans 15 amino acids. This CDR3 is CCVARGPTPNYGYTF. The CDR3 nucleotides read TGCTGTGTCGCTAGAGGACCCACCCCGAACTATGGATACACCTTC.

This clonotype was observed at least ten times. The CDR3 loop reads CSARSGFSGNTIYF. The CDR3 DNA sequence: TGCAGTGCTAGATCGGGGTTCTCTGGAAACACCATATATTTT. This rearrangement joins TRBV20-1 to TRBJ1-3; D ambiguous. Germline CDR1 is DFQATT and CDR2 is SNEGSKA (reference sequence). The CDR3 runs to 14 residues. The V end lost 2 bases, the J end lost 0 bases, and 8 bases lay between the germline ends.

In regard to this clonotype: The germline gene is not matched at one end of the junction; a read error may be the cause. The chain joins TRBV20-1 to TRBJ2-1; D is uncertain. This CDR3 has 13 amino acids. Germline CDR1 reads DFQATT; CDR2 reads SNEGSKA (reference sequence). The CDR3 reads CSARSPGGVEQIF. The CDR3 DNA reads TGCAGTGCTAGGAGCCCTGGCGGAGTTGAGCAGATCTTC.

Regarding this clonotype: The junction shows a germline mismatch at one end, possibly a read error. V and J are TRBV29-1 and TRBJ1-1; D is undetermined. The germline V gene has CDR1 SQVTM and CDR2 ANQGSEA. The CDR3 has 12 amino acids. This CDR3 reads CRVEGGSSEAFF. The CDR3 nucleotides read TGCAGGGTTGAAGGTGGATCTTCTGAAGCTTTCTTT.

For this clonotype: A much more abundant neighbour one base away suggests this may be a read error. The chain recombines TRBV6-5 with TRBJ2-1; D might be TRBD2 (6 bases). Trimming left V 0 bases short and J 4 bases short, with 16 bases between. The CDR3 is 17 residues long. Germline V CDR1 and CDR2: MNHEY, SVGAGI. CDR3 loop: CASSYSPLARVYNEQFF. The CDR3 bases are TGTGCCAGCAGTTACTCCCCTCTAGCGAGGGTTTACAATGAGCAGTTCTTC.

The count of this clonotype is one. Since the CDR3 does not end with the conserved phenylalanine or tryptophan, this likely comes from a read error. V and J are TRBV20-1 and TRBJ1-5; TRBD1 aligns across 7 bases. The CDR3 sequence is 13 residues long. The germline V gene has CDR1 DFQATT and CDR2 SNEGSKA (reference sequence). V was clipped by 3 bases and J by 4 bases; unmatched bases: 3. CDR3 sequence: CSARTGTNQPQHS. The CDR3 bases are TGCAGTGCTAGGACAGGGACAAATCAGCCCCAGCATTCT.

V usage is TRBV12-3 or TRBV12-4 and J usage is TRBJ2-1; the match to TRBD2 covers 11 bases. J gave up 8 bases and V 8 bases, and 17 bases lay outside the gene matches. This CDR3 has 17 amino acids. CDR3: CASCLTLSGRAVYEQFF. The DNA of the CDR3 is TGTGCCAGCTGTCTTACCCTTAGCGGGAGGGCCGTGTATGAGCAGTTCTTC.

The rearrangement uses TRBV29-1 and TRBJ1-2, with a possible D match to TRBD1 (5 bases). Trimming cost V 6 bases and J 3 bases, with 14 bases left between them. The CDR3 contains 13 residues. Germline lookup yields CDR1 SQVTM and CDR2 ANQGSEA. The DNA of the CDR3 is TGCAGCGTGGGAATTCAGGGATACTATGGCTACACCTTC. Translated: CSVGIQGYYGYTF.